This entry concerns a single T cell receptor beta chain. The antigen is not known. Healthy bone marrow donors formed the donor group. Primers for the PCR totalled 60 Vbeta and 13 Jbeta. Produced via immunoSEQ multiplex PCR; TCRdb's table is partial and in-frame only. The repertoire has fewer than 250,000 clones, 76% of them found once; the top ten carry roughly 0.6%. The data originate from a study of cytomegalovirus exposure and HLA in healthy donors. The CDR3 length is 15 residues. Germline CDR1 SGHRS, CDR2 YFSETQ. Study-wide findings and caveats: Sequencing probably produced one cluster of sequence variants that were highly shared. Presence/absence analyses treated sequencing depth as roughly uniform across donors.

The J gene is TRBJ2-5, the V gene TRBV5-1; a weak D match, TRBD2 (5 bases). The assigned J gene may be wrong: the sequence end matches TRBJ2-7 better. This receptor was obtained from a man aged 18 to 29 in good health and CMV-seronegative. Material: PBMCs. The CDR3 region has the DNA TGCGCCAGCAGCTTGGGGTGGGGAGTAAACTACGAGCAGTACTTC. This translates into CASSLGWGVNYEQYF.